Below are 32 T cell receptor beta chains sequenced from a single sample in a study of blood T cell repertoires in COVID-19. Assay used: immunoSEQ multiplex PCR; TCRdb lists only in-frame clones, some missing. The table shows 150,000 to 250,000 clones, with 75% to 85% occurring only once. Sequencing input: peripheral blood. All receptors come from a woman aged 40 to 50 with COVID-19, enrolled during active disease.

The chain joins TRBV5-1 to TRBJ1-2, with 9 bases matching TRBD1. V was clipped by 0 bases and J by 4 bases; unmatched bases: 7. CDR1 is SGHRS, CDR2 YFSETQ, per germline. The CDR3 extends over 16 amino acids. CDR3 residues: CASSLGGQGGSYGYTF. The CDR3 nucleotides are TGCGCCAGCAGCTTGGGGGGACAGGGAGGCTCCTATGGCTACACCTTC.

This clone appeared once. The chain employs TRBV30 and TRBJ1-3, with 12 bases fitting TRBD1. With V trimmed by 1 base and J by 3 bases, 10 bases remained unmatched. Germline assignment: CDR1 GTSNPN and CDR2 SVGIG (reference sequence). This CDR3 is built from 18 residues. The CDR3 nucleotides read TGTGCCTGGAGTGGGGGTTGGGGGACAGGGGGCAGTGGAAACACCATATATTTT. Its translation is CAWSGGWGTGGSGNTIYF.

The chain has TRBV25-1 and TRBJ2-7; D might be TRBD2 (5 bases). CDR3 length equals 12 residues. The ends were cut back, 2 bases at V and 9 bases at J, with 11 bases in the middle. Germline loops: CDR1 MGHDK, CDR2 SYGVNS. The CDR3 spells CASSEAQTRQYF. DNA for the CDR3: TGTGCCAGCAGTGAAGCCCAAACTAGGCAGTACTTC.

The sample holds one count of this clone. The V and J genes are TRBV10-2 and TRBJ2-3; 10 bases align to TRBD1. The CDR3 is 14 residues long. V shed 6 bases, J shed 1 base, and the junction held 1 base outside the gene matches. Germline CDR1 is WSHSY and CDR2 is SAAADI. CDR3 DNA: TGCGCCAGCAGGGGGACAGGGGGCACAGATACGCAGTATTTT. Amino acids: CASRGTGGTDTQYF.

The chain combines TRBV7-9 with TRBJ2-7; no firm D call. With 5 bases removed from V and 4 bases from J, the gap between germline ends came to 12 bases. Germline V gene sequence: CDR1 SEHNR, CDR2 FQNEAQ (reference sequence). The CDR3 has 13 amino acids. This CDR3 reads CASSAHWAYEQYF. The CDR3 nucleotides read TGTGCCAGCAGCGCCCATTGGGCTTACGAGCAGTACTTC.

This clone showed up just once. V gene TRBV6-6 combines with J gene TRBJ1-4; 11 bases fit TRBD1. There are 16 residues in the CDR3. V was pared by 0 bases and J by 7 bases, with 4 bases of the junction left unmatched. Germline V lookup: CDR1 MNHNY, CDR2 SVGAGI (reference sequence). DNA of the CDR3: TGTGCCAGCAGTTACTCGCGGACAGGGGGCGGTGAAAAACTGTTTTTT. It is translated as CASSYSRTGGGEKLFF.

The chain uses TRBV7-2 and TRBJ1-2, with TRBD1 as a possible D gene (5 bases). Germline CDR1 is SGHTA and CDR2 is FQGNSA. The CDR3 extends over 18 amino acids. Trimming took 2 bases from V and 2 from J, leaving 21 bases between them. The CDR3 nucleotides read TGTGCCAGCAGCTTAAGAACGCAGGGATCAGGCTTAAACTATGGCTACACCTTC. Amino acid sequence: CASSLRTQGSGLNYGYTF.

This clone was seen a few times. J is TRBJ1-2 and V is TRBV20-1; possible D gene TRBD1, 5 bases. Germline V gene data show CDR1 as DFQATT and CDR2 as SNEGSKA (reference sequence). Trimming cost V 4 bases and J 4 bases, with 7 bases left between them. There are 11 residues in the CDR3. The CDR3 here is CSATQGYGYTF. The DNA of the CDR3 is TGCAGTGCTACTCAGGGCTATGGCTACACCTTC.

CDR3 sequence reads: CASSLAQVISYEQYF. CDR3 coding DNA: TGTGCCAGCAGCTTAGCGCAGGTAATCTCCTACGAGCAGTACTTC. This chain uses TRBV7-2 with TRBJ2-7; the D is unclear. CDR3 length: 15 residues. The V gene lost 0 bases and the J gene lost 0 bases, with 9 bases spanning the gap. Germline V gene data show CDR1 as SGHTA and CDR2 as FQGNSA.

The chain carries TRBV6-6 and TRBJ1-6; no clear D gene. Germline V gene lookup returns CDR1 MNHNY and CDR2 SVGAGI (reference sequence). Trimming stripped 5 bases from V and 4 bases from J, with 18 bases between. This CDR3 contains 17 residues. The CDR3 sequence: CASSRFSGMVYNSPLHF. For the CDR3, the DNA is TGTGCCAGCAGTCGGTTCAGCGGGATGGTTTATAATTCACCCCTCCACTTT.

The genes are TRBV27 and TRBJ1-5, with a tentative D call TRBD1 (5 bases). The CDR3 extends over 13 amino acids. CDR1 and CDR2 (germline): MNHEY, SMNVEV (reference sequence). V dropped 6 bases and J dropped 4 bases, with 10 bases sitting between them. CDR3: CASRGGHNQPQHF. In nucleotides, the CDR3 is TGTGCCAGCAGGGGGGGTCATAATCAGCCCCAGCATTTT.

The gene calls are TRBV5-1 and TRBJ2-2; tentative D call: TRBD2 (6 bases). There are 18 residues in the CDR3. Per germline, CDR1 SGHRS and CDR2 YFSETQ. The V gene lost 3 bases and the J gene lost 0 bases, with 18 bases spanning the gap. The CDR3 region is CASSSEGWGIANTGELFF. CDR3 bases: TGCGCCAGCAGCTCGGAGGGGTGGGGGATCGCGAACACCGGGGAGCTGTTTTTT.

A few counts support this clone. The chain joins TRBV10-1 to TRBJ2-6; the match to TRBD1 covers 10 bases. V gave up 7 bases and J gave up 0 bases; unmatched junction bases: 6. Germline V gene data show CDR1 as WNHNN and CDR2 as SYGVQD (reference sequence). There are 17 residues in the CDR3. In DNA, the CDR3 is TGCGCCAGCATCCCGGGACAGGGGCACTCTGGGGCCAACGTCCTGACTTTC. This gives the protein CASIPGQGHSGANVLTF.

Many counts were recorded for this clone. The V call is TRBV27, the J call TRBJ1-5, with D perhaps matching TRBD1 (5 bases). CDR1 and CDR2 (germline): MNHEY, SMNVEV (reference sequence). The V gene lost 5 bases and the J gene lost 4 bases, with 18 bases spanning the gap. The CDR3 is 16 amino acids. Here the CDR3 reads CASSPMTAGGNQPQHF. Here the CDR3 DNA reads TGTGCCAGCAGTCCTATGACAGCCGGGGGAAATCAGCCCCAGCATTTT.

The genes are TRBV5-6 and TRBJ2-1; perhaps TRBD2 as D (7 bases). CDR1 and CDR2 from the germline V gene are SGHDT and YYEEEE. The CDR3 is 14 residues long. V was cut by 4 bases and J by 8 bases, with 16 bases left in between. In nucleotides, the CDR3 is TGTGCCAGCAGCCCGATAGGGGGGGACGATGAGCAGTTCTTC. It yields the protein CASSPIGGDDEQFF.

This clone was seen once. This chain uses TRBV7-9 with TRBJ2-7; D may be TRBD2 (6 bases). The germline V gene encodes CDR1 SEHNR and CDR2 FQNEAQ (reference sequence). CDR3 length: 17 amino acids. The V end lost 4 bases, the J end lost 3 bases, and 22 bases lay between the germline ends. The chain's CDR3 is CASSSRARGGSFYEQYF. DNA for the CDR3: TGTGCCAGCAGCTCCAGGGCCCGGGGAGGATCGTTCTACGAGCAGTACTTC.

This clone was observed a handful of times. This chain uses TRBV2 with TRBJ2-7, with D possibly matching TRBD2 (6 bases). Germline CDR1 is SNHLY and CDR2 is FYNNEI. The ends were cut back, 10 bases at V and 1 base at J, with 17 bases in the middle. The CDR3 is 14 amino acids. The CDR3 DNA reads TGTGCCAACTCCCGGGACTCAGGTTCCTACGAGCAGTACTTC. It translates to CANSRDSGSYEQYF.

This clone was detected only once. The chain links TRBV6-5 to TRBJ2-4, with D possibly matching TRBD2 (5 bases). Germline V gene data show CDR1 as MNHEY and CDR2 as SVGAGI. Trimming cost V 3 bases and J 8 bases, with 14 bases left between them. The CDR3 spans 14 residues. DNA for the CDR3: TGTGCCAGCAGTTATTCCGGGGAATGGGACATTCAGTACTTC. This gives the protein CASSYSGEWDIQYF.

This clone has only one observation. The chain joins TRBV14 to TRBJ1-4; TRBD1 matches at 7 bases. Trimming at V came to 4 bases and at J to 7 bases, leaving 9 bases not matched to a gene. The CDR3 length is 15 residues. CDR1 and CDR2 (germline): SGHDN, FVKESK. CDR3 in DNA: TGTGCCAGCAGCCGAAACAGGGGATTGGGTGAAAAACTGTTTTTT. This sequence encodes CASSRNRGLGEKLFF. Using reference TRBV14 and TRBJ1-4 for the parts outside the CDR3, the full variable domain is EAGVTQFPSHSVIEKGQTVTLRCDPISGHDNLYWYRRVMGKEIKFLLHFVKESKQDESGMPNNRFLAERTGGTYSTLKVQPAELEDSGVYFCASSRNRGLGEKLFFGSGTQLSVL.

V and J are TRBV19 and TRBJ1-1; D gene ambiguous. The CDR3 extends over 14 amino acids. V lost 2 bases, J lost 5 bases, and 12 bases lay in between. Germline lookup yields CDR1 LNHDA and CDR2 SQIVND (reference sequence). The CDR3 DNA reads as TGTGCCAGTAGTATAAGTGAGGGAGGAACTGAAGCTTTCTTT. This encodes CASSISEGGTEAFF.

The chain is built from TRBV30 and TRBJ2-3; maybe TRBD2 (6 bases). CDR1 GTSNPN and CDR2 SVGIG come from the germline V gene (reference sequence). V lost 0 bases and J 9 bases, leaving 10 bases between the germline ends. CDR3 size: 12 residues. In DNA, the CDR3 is TGTGCCTGGAGTGTACCCCGGGGGACGCAGTATTTT. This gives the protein CAWSVPRGTQYF. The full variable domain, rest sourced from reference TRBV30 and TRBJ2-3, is SQTIHQWPATLVQPVGSPLSLECTVEGTSNPNLYWYRQAAGRGLQLLFYSVGIGQISSEVPQNLSASRPQDRQFILSSKKLLLSDSGFYLCAWSVPRGTQYFGPGTRLTVL.

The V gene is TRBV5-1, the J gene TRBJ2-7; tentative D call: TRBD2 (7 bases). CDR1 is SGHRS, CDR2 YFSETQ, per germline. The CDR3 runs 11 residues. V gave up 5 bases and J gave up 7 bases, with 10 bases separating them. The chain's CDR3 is CASRGGDEQYF. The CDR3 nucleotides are TGCGCCAGCAGAGGGGGGGATGAGCAGTACTTC.

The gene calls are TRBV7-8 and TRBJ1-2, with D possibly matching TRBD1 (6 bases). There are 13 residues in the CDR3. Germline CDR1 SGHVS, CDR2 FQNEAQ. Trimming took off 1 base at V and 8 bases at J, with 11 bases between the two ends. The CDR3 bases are TGTGCCAGCAGCTTAGGGTCAGGGGAAGGCTACACCTTC. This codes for CASSLGSGEGYTF.

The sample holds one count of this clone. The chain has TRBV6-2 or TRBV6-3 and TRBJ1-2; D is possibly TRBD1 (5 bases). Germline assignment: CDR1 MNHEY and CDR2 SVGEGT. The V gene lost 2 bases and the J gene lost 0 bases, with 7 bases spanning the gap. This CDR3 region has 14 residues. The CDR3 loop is CASSYQGSNYGYTF. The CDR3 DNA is TGTGCCAGCAGTTACCAGGGTTCTAACTATGGCTACACCTTC.

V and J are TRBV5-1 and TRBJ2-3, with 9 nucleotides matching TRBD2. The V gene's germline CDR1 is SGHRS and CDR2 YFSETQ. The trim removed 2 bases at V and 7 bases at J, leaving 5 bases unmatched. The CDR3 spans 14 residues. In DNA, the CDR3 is TGCGCCAGCAGCTTTAGCGGGGGAGGGCATACGCAGTATTTT. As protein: CASSFSGGGHTQYF.

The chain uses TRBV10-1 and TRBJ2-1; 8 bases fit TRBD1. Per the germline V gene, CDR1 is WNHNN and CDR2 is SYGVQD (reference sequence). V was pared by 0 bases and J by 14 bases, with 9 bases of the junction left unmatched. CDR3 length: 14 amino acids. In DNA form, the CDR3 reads TGCGCCAGCAGTGAGTCAGGGGACAGGTCTTTCAAGTTCTTC. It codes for CASSESGDRSFKFF.

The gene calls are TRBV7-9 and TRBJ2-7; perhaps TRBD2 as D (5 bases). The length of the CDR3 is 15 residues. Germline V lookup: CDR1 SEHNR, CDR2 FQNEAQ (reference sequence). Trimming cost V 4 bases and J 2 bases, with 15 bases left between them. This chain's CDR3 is CASSSTLVSAYEQYF. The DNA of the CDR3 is TGTGCCAGCAGCTCCACACTAGTGTCTGCCTACGAGCAGTACTTC.

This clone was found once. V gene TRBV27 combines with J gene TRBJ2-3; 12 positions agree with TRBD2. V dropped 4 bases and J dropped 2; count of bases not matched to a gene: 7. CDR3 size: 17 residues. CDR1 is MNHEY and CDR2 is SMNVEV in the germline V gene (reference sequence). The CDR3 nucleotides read TGTGCCAGCAGTTCAATCCTAGCGGGAGGGGCCACAGATACGCAGTATTTT. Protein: CASSSILAGGATDTQYF.

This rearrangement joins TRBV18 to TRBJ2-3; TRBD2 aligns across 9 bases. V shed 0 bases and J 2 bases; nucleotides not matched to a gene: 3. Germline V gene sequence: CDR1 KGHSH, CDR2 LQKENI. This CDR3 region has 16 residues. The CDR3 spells CASSPPSGGSTDTQYF. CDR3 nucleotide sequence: TGTGCCAGCTCACCACCTAGCGGGGGATCCACAGATACGCAGTATTTT. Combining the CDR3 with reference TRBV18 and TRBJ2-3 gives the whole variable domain NAGVMQNPRHLVRRRGQEARLRCSPMKGHSHVYWYRQLPEEGLKFMVYLQKENIIDESGMPKERFSAEFPKEGPSILRIQQVVRGDSAAYFCASSPPSGGSTDTQYFGPGTRLTVL.

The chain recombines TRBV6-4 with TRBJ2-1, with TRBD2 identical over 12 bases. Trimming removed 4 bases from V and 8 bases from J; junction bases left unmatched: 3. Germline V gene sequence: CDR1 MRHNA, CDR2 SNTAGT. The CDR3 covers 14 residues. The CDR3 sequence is CASSGLAGEDEQFF. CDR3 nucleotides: TGTGCCAGCAGTGGACTAGCGGGAGAGGATGAGCAGTTCTTC.

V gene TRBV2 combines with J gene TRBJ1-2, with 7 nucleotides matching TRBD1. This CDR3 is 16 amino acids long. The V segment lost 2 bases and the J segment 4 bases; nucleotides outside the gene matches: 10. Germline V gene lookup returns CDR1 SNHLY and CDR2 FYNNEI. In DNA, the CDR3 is TGTGCCAGCAGTGAAAGTAAGGGGGCGGGTGGCTATGGCTACACCTTC. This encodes CASSESKGAGGYGYTF.

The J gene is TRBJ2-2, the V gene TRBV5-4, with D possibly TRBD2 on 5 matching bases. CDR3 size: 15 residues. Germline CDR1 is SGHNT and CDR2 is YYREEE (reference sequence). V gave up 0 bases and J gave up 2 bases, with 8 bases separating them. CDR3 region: CASSLGGLNTGELFF. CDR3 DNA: TGTGCCAGCAGCTTGGGAGGACTTAACACCGGGGAGCTGTTTTTT.